A selection of T cell receptor beta chains follows, all from one sample in a study of blood T cells in healthy people across ages. TCRdb fed the 5' RACE reads into MiXCR, producing one record per CDR3 protein. This table has about 730,000 distinct CDR3 sequences, approximately 43% appearing once. Source material: blood. The source is a woman aged 60-75 years in good health. The CDR3 runs from the conserved cysteine through the conserved F or W. D genes are given only for firm matches. The listing skips clone size in some rows; elsewhere it reads once, few, many or a size class.

d_gene	abundance	len	v_gene	j_gene	CDR3aa	CDR3nt
TRBD2	-	14	TRBV12-3/TRBV12-4	TRBJ2-7	CASSSGGVSYEQYF	TGTGCCAGCAGTTCGGGGGGGGTCTCCTACGAGCAGTACTTC
-	-	14	TRBV10-3	TRBJ2-2	CAISTQGGSGELFF	TGTGCCATCAGTACTCAAGGAGGGTCCGGGGAGCTGTTTTTT
-	-	16	TRBV11-1	TRBJ2-4	CASSLVTRGDIGIQYF	TGTGCCAGCAGCTTAGTGACAAGAGGGGATATCGGCATTCAGTACTTC
-	-	15	TRBV9	TRBJ2-7	CASSVGGGSYNEQYF	TGTGCCAGCAGCGTAGGGGGGGGCTCCTACAATGAGCAGTACTTC
-	few	14	TRBV20-1	TRBJ2-1	CSASSGASYNEQFF	TGCAGTGCTTCTTCGGGGGCCTCCTACAATGAGCAGTTCTTC
TRBD1	-	15	TRBV6-6	TRBJ1-2	CASSYSDRVTYGYTF	TGTGCCAGCAGTTACTCGGACAGGGTGACCTATGGCTACACCTTC
-	-	14	TRBV27	TRBJ1-2	CASSLWGQGYGYTF	TGTGCCAGCAGTTTATGGGGGCAGGGCTATGGCTACACCTTC
TRBD1	-	15	TRBV6-5	TRBJ2-7	CASSKTGTGSGEQYF	TGTGCCAGCAGTAAAACCGGGACAGGGTCAGGCGAGCAGTACTTC
-	few	14	TRBV12-3/TRBV12-4	TRBJ2-7	CASSLGGGTNEQYF	TGTGCCAGCAGTTTAGGGGGTGGGACAAACGAGCAGTACTTC
-	-	13	TRBV13	TRBJ1-2	CASSLGVGDGYTF	TGTGCCAGCAGCTTAGGGGTTGGGGATGGCTACACCTTC
-	few	18	TRBV12-3/TRBV12-4	TRBJ2-2	CASSPTPYLDTNTGELFF	TGTGCCAGCAGCCCAACCCCCTATTTGGACACGAACACCGGGGAGCTGTTTTTT
TRBD1	-	17	TRBV12-3/TRBV12-4	TRBJ2-2	CASSWHSGGPGTGELFF	TGTGCCAGCAGTTGGCATTCAGGGGGACCAGGAACCGGGGAGCTGTTTTTT
-	-	12	TRBV28	TRBJ2-7	CASNQGGFEQYF	TGTGCCAGCAACCAGGGGGGGTTCGAGCAGTACTTC
-	-	13	TRBV20-1	TRBJ2-7	CSARLGTSYEQYF	TGCAGTGCTAGATTAGGCACTTCCTACGAGCAGTACTTC
TRBD1	few	18	TRBV7-9	TRBJ2-1	CASSSDSTGGLPYNEQFF	TGTGCCAGCAGCTCCGATTCGACAGGGGGACTGCCATACAATGAGCAGTTCTTC
TRBD2	-	14	TRBV7-9	TRBJ2-1	CASSFGASGTLPFF	TGTGCCAGCAGCTTCGGGGCTAGCGGGACCCTCCCGTTCTTC
-	-	13	TRBV7-3	TRBJ2-1	CASSDGTDNEQFF	TGTGCCAGCAGCGACGGGACTGACAATGAGCAGTTCTTC
-	few	14	TRBV28	TRBJ2-3	CASSKQGGPDTQYF	TGTGCCAGCAGTAAACAGGGCGGCCCAGATACGCAGTATTTT
-	few	15	TRBV6-5	TRBJ2-3	CASSYSNEHGDTQYF	TGTGCCAGCAGTTACTCGAATGAGCATGGAGATACGCAGTATTTT
-	few	15	TRBV7-9	TRBJ1-5	CASSVGQGSSQPQHF	TGTGCCAGCAGCGTCGGGCAGGGCTCTTCTCAGCCCCAGCATTTT
-	few	13	TRBV7-3	TRBJ2-1	CASSARVGNEQFF	TGTGCCAGCAGCGCCAGGGTGGGCAATGAGCAGTTCTTC
-	-	18	TRBV29-1	TRBJ2-1	CSVDGGTFSSPLYSEQFF	TGCAGCGTTGATGGGGGGACTTTCTCCAGCCCCCTCTACAGTGAGCAGTTCTTC
-	-	13	TRBV7-2	TRBJ2-3	CASSYSLQDTQYF	TGTGCCAGCAGCTACTCTCTTCAGGACACGCAGTATTTT
-	few	15	TRBV11-2	TRBJ2-6	CASSFAGTGANVLTF	TGTGCCAGCAGCTTCGCAGGTACCGGGGCCAACGTCCTGACTTTC
-	-	15	TRBV7-2	TRBJ2-3	CASSLQRGTTDTQYF	TGTGCCAGCAGCCTCCAACGGGGAACCACAGATACGCAGTATTTT
-	few	13	TRBV11-2	TRBJ2-7	CASTPRATYEQYF	TGTGCCAGCACTCCGAGGGCAACCTACGAGCAGTACTTC
TRBD1	-	13	TRBV9	TRBJ1-1	CASRAGGNTEAFF	TGTGCCAGCAGAGCAGGGGGGAACACTGAAGCTTTCTTT